What follows are 15 T cell receptor beta chains derived from one specimen sequenced in a study of T cell responses to AZD1222 COVID-19 vaccine. Assay used: immunoSEQ multiplex PCR; TCRdb lists only in-frame clones, some missing. The sample contains roughly 130,000 clones, 85% to 90% of which appear only once. The source material was peripheral blood, sampled on day 0 of AZD1222 vaccination. Receptor source: an adult in good health.

The CDR3 nucleotides are TGTGCCAGCAGCCAAGACCCTGTCAATCAGCCCCAGCATTTT. Protein product: CASSQDPVNQPQHF. The J gene is TRBJ1-5, the V gene TRBV3-1 (or the pseudogene TRBV3-2), with D unclear. Trimming cost V 0 bases and J 3 bases, with 6 bases left between them. This CDR3 spans 14 amino acids. Germline V lookup: CDR1 LGHDT, CDR2 YNNKEL (reference sequence).

The genes are TRBV9 and TRBJ1-2, with TRBD1 matching 8 bases. Per germline, CDR1 SGDLS and CDR2 YYNGEE. The trim removed 3 bases at V and 8 bases at J, leaving 9 bases unmatched. There are 14 residues in the CDR3. The CDR3 coding sequence is TGTGCCAGCAGCGCGACAGGGGCCTCTAGGGGCTACACCTTC. Its translation: CASSATGASRGYTF.

The chain carries TRBV20-1 and TRBJ2-3; no definite D call. The CDR3 length is 12 residues. CDR1 and CDR2 from the germline V gene are DFQATT and SNEGSKA (reference sequence). Deletions cut 3 bases from V and 4 bases from J, with 8 bases between. The CDR3 is CSASLVSDTQYF. Written as DNA, the CDR3 is TGCAGTGCTAGTTTAGTTTCAGATACGCAGTATTTT.

The V gene is TRBV14, the J gene TRBJ1-2; 8 bases line up with TRBD1. J lost 8 bases, V lost 4 bases, and 9 bases had no gene match. Per germline, CDR1 SGHDN and CDR2 FVKESK. The CDR3 has 14 residues. The CDR3 sequence is CASSPWGQVGGYTF. Here the CDR3 DNA reads TGTGCCAGCAGCCCGTGGGGACAGGTCGGGGGCTACACCTTC.

The rearrangement uses TRBV24-1 and TRBJ1-2; 11 bases map to TRBD1. J was trimmed by 5 bases and V by 6 bases; bases with no gene match: 4. Germline V gene sequence: CDR1 KGHDR, CDR2 SFDVKD. The CDR3 covers 14 residues. The CDR3 loop is CATSSGTGGYGYTF. In DNA form, the CDR3 reads TGTGCCACCAGTTCCGGGACAGGGGGTTATGGCTACACCTTC.

The chain couples TRBV5-6 to TRBJ2-7, with D uncertain. Per the germline V gene, CDR1 is SGHDT and CDR2 is YYEEEE. The CDR3 spans 13 residues. The ends were cut back, 0 bases at V and 3 bases at J, with 7 bases in the middle. CDR3 amino acids: CASSLGHYYEQYF. The CDR3 coding sequence is TGTGCCAGCAGCTTGGGACATTACTACGAGCAGTACTTC.

The rearrangement joins TRBV9 to TRBJ1-1; 7 positions agree with TRBD1. J gave up 3 bases and V 0 bases, and 2 bases lay outside the gene matches. CDR3 size: 14 residues. CDR1 and CDR2 from the germline V gene are SGDLS and YYNGEE. The chain's CDR3 is CASSVGQGHTEAFF. As DNA, the CDR3 is TGTGCCAGCAGCGTAGGACAGGGCCACACTGAAGCTTTCTTT. The full variable domain, its missing parts supplied by reference TRBV9 and TRBJ1-1, is DSGVTQTPKHLITATGQRVTLRCSPRSGDLSVYWYQQSLDQGLQFLIQYYNGEERAKGNILERFSAQQFPDLHSELNLSSLELGDSALYFCASSVGQGHTEAFFGQGTRLTVV.

The chain joins TRBV19 to TRBJ2-5, with 8 bases lining up with TRBD1. The germline gives CDR1 LNHDA, CDR2 SQIVND (reference sequence). The CDR3 totals 13 residues. After removal of 9 bases from V and 1 base from J, the junction contained 4 bases not matched to a gene. CDR3 protein: CASSDRAQETQYF. As DNA, the CDR3 is TGTGCCAGCTCGGACAGGGCCCAAGAGACCCAGTACTTC.

The chain uses TRBV13 and TRBJ1-2; TRBD1 is a possible D gene (5 bases). The CDR3 consists of 16 residues. V lost 3 bases and J 6 bases, leaving 20 bases between the germline ends. Germline CDR1 PRHDT, CDR2 FYEKMQ (reference sequence). The CDR3 DNA follows: TGTGCCAGCAGCTTCAGAGGTGGTGGCAGGGAAAATGGCTACACCTTC. Its protein is CASSFRGGGRENGYTF.

The CDR3 sequence is CASSQDSSPNSPLHF. In DNA, the CDR3 is TGTGCCAGCAGCCAAGATTCCTCCCCCAATTCACCCCTCCACTTT. The chain uses TRBV28 and TRBJ1-6; D gene unclear. V was trimmed by 6 bases and J by 7 bases, leaving 16 bases between them. The CDR3 loop spans 15 amino acids. The germline V gene encodes CDR1 MDHEN and CDR2 SYDVKM.

This clone came up once. The V call is TRBV15, the J call TRBJ1-2; no definite D call. The V gene's germline CDR1 is LNHNV and CDR2 YYDKDF (reference sequence). The CDR3 loop spans 18 amino acids. Trimming took off 0 bases at V and 1 base at J, with 18 bases between the two ends. The CDR3 DNA follows: TGTGCCACCAGCAGAGATCGCTCCGCCAGGAAGGATAACTATGGCTACACCTTC. Translating gives CATSRDRSARKDNYGYTF.

This clone was found many times. The chain couples TRBV18 to TRBJ2-1; TRBD1 matches at 10 bases. CDR1 is KGHSH, CDR2 LQKENI, per germline. V lost 6 bases to trimming and J lost 8 bases; unmatched junction nucleotides: 7. The CDR3 covers 14 residues. In DNA form, the CDR3 reads TGTGCCAGCTCCGGACAGGGGGTAGAGGATGAGCAGTTCTTC. Translated, it gives CASSGQGVEDEQFF.

The chain uses TRBV5-4 and TRBJ1-2; D gene ambiguous. The CDR3 spans 14 residues. The germline gives CDR1 SGHNT, CDR2 YYREEE (reference sequence). Trimming took 4 bases from V and 5 from J, leaving 15 bases between them. CDR3 in amino acids: CASSVIMGGYGYTF. Written as DNA, the CDR3 is TGTGCCAGCAGCGTGATAATGGGAGGGTATGGCTACACCTTC.

The chain combines TRBV5-1 with TRBJ2-7, with D possibly being TRBD1 or TRBD2 (5 bases each). From germline, CDR1 is SGHRS and CDR2 YFSETQ. This CDR3 is 14 amino acids long. Trimming took 2 bases from V and 6 from J, leaving 15 bases between them. CDR3 region: CASSFRDGGLEQYF. The CDR3 nucleotides read TGCGCCAGCAGCTTCCGGGACGGCGGCCTCGAGCAGTACTTC.

This chain links TRBV5-1 with TRBJ2-6; tentatively, D is TRBD2 (6 bases). With 5 bases removed from V and 0 bases from J, the gap between germline ends came to 15 bases. There are 17 residues in the CDR3. Per the germline V gene, CDR1 is SGHRS and CDR2 is YFSETQ. In DNA, the CDR3 is TGCGCCAGCAGTCAGCAACTCGGGGGCTCTGGGGCCAACGTCCTGACTTTC. It translates to CASSQQLGGSGANVLTF.